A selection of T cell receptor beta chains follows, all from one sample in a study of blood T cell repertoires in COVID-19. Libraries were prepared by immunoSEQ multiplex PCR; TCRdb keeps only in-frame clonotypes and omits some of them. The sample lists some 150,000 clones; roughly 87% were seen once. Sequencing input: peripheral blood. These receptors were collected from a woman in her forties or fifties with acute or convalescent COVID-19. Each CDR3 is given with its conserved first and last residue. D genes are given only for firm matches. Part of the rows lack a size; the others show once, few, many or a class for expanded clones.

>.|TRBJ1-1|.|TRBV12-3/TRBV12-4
CASSLASGHGAFF
TGTGCCAGCAGTTTAGCCTCGGGACACGGAGCTTTCTTT
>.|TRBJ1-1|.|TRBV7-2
CASSLLATEAFF
TGTGCCAGCAGCTTACTAGCCACTGAAGCTTTCTTT
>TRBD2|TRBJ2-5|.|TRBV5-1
CASSLFREGQETQYF
TGCGCCAGCAGCTTGTTCAGGGAGGGCCAAGAGACCCAGTACTTC
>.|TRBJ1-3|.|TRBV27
CASSDPGGGAGNTIYF
TGTGCCAGCAGTGACCCTGGGGGGGGCGCAGGAAACACCATATATTTT
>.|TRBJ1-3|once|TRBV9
CASSVGGGDSGNTIYF
TGTGCCAGCAGCGTAGGAGGAGGCGACTCTGGAAACACCATATATTTT
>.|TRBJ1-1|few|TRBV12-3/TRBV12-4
CASSSGVTEAFF
TGTGCCAGCAGCTCAGGGGTAACTGAAGCTTTCTTT
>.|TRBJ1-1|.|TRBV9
CASSVQGPSESEAFF
TGTGCCAGCAGCGTCCAGGGCCCTAGTGAGAGTGAAGCTTTCTTT
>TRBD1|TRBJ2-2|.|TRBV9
CASSVGRGITGELFF
TGTGCCAGCAGCGTAGGCAGGGGGATCACCGGGGAGCTGTTTTTT
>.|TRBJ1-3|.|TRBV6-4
CASSDSIGLQISGNTIYF
TGTGCCAGCAGTGACTCAATAGGATTACAGATCTCTGGAAACACCATATATTTT
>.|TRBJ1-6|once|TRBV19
CASSISDSNSPLHF
TGTGCCAGTAGTATCTCGGACAGTAATTCACCCCTCCACTTT
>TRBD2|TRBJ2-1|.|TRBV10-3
CAISESTRIAGGLSSYNEQFF
TGTGCCATCAGTGAGTCGACTCGTATAGCGGGGGGCCTGAGCTCCTACAATGAGCAGTTCTTC
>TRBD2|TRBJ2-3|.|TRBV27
CASSLLPGLADTDTQYF
TGTGCCAGCAGTTTACTCCCCGGACTAGCGGACACAGATACGCAGTATTTT
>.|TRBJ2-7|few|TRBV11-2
CASSSAYEQYF
TGTGCCAGCAGCTCAGCCTACGAGCAGTACTTC
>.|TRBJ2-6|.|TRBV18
CASSSTVFSGANVLTF
TGTGCCAGCTCATCGACAGTTTTCTCTGGGGCCAACGTCCTGACTTTC
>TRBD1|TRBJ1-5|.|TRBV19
CASGTGGQPQHF
TGTGCCAGTGGGACAGGGGGCCAGCCCCAGCATTTT
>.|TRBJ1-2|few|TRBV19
CASNPDRSSYGYTF
TGTGCCAGTAATCCCGACAGGTCGAGTTATGGCTACACCTTC
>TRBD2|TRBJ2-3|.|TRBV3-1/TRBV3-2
CASSQARGTSPTDTQYF
TGTGCCAGCAGCCAAGCTCGCGGGACTAGCCCGACAGATACGCAGTATTTT
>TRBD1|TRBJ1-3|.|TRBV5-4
CASSRFIGQGISGNTIYF
TGTGCCAGCAGCCGATTTATTGGACAGGGGATTTCTGGAAACACCATATATTTT
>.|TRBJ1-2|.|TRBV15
CATSRDMVGYGYTF
TGTGCCACCAGCAGAGATATGGTCGGCTATGGCTACACCTTC
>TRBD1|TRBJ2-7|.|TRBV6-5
CASSPGTGVYEQYF
TGTGCCAGCAGTCCCGGGACAGGAGTCTACGAGCAGTACTTC
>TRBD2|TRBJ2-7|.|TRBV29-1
CSVEAGGRREQYF
TGCAGCGTTGAAGCGGGGGGGCGTCGCGAGCAGTACTTC
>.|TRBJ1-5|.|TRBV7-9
CASSFNSNQPQHF
TGTGCCAGCAGCTTCAATAGCAATCAGCCCCAGCATTTT
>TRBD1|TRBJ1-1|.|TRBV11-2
CASRKGGREAFF
TGTGCCAGCAGAAAAGGGGGCAGGGAAGCTTTCTTT
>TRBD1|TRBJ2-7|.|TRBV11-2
CASSLVGQGISYEQYF
TGTGCCAGCAGCTTAGTGGGACAGGGTATTTCTTACGAGCAGTACTTC
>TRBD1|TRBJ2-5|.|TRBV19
CASSYDREVGETQYF
TGTGCCAGTAGTTACGACAGGGAAGTTGGAGAGACCCAGTACTTC
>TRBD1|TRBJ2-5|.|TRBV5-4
CASSKGQGAAGEETQYF
TGTGCCAGCAGCAAAGGACAGGGGGCAGCGGGGGAAGAGACCCAGTACTTC
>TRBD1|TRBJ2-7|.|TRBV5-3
CARSRNRGRGEQYF
TGTGCCAGAAGCCGGAACAGGGGGCGCGGCGAGCAGTACTTC
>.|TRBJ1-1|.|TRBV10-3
CAISEFRPQGEAFF
TGTGCCATCAGTGAGTTCCGACCACAGGGAGAGGCTTTCTTT
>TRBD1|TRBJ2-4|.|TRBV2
CASSERVGGANIQYF
TGTGCCAGCAGTGAACGGGTAGGGGGCGCAAACATTCAGTACTTC
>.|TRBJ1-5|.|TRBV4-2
CASSQAAGGSNQPQHF
TGTGCCAGCAGCCAAGCAGCCGGGGGGAGCAATCAGCCCCAGCATTTT
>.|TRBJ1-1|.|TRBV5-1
CASSFRGANTEAFF
TGCGCCAGCAGCTTCAGAGGAGCGAACACTGAAGCTTTCTTT
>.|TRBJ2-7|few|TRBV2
CASLDSWSRYEQYF
TGTGCCAGCCTGGACAGTTGGTCCCGCTACGAGCAGTACTTC
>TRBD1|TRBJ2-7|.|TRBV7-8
CASSFEHRDSSYEQYF
TGTGCCAGCAGCTTTGAACACCGGGACAGCTCCTACGAGCAGTACTTC
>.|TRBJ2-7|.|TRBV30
CAWSVQADEQYF
TGTGCCTGGAGTGTACAAGCGGACGAGCAGTACTTC
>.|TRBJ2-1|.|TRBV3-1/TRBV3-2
CASSLREGPYNEQFF
TGTGCCAGCAGCCTCAGGGAAGGGCCCTACAATGAGCAGTTCTTC
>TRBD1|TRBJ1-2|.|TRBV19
CASSPGQGVGYTF
TGTGCCAGTAGTCCAGGACAGGGGGTTGGCTACACCTTC
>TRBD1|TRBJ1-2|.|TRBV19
CASRDRGYGYTF
TGTGCCAGTAGGGACAGGGGTTATGGCTACACCTTC
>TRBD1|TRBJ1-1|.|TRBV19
CASSTTGDTEAFF
TGTGCCAGTAGTACGACAGGGGACACTGAAGCTTTCTTT
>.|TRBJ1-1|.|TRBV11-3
CASSLGGDTEAFF
TGTGCCAGCAGCCTTGGGGGGGACACTGAAGCTTTCTTT
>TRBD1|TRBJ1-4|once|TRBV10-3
CAISSPGQGHEKLFF
TGTGCCATCAGCTCGCCGGGACAGGGGCATGAAAAACTGTTTTTT
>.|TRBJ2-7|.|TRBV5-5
CASSLDPLRAYEQYF
TGTGCCAGCAGCTTGGACCCCTTAAGAGCCTACGAGCAGTACTTC
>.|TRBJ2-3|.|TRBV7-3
CASSLRGDLTDTQYF
TGTGCCAGCAGCTTAAGGGGGGACCTCACAGATACGCAGTATTTT